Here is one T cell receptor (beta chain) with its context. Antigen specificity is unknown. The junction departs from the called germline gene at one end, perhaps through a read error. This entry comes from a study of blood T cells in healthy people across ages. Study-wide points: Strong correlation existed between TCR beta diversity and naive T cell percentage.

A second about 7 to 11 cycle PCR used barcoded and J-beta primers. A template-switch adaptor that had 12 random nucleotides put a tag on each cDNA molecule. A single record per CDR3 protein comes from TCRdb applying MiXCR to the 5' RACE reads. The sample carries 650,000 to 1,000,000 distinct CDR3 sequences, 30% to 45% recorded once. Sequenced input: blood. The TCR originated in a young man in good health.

The chain's CDR3 is CASSDSRSYNEQFF. The CDR3 coding sequence is TGTGCCAGCAGTGACTCTAGGTCCTACAATGAGCAGTTCTTC. The genes are TRBV6-2 or TRBV6-3 and TRBJ2-1; D is ambiguous. This CDR3 has 14 amino acids. CDR1 is MNHEY, CDR2 SVGEGT, per germline.